The 18 T cell receptor beta chains in this list originate from one sample, sequenced in a study of blood T cells in healthy people across ages. It was with a sample-barcoded 5' primer and a J-beta primer mix that a second PCR of about 7 to 12 cycles was run. TCRdb independently ran MiXCR on the 5' RACE reads; one entry per CDR3 protein. The profile shows around 1,500,000 distinct CDR3 sequences, approximately 28% of them singletons. Sequencing was performed on blood. Receptors were obtained from a woman in her 30s in good health.

The table lists this clonotype with a few counts. This chain links TRBV20-1 with TRBJ2-4; maybe TRBD2 (6 bases). The germline V gene encodes CDR1 DFQATT and CDR2 SNEGSKA (reference sequence). The V end was cut by 6 bases, the J end by 4 bases, with 16 bases between. The CDR3 sequence is 14 residues long. In DNA form, the CDR3 reads TGCAGTGCGAAACGGGGACTTGATAAAAACATTCAGTACTTC. It specifies CSAKRGLDKNIQYF.

The chain recombines TRBV9 with TRBJ1-2; no clear D gene. Trimming removed 0 bases from V and 3 bases from J, with 9 bases in between. Germline CDR1 is SGDLS and CDR2 is YYNGEE. The CDR3 has 14 amino acids. The DNA for the CDR3 is TGTGCCAGCAGCGTAGGGGTCGGGGACTATGGCTACACCTTC. Protein sequence: CASSVGVGDYGYTF.

This clonotype showed up many times. In nucleotides, the CDR3 is TGCAGTGCGCCCCGGACTAGCGGGGCCAATGAGCAGTTCTTC. This codes for CSAPRTSGANEQFF. The V and J genes are TRBV20-1 and TRBJ2-1, with 12 bases fitting TRBD2. The CDR3 consists of 14 residues. With V trimmed by 6 bases and J by 6 bases, 6 bases remained unmatched. CDR1 DFQATT and CDR2 SNEGSKA come from the germline V gene (reference sequence).

The chain combines TRBV12-3 or TRBV12-4 with TRBJ2-7, with 8 positions matching TRBD1. The junction had 5 bases not matched to a gene; V was cut back by 1 base and J by 0 bases. The CDR3 runs to 16 residues. The CDR3 loop is CASSLGDRSSSYEQYF. In DNA form, the CDR3 reads TGTGCCAGCAGTTTAGGGGACAGGTCGAGCTCCTACGAGCAGTACTTC.

At least ten counts were recorded for this clonotype. This sequence joins TRBV20-1 and TRBJ2-7; D possibly corresponds to TRBD1 (6 bases). The CDR3 contains 13 residues. V lost 3 bases and J lost 3, with 12 bases in between. Looked up from germline, CDR1 is DFQATT and CDR2 is SNEGSKA (reference sequence). The CDR3: CSARAGVGYEQYF. The CDR3 bases are TGCAGTGCTAGGGCAGGGGTAGGCTACGAGCAGTACTTC.

This clonotype showed up just a few times. The chain recombines TRBV4-2 with TRBJ1-4, with no clear D. Germline V gene data show CDR1 as LGHNA and CDR2 as YNFKEQ. CDR3 length: 15 residues. V gave up 5 bases and J gave up 2 bases, with 12 bases separating them. The CDR3 DNA reads TGTGCCAGCAGCAAAAAGGGTCCCACTAATGAAAAACTGTTTTTT. Translated, it gives CASSKKGPTNEKLFF.

This clonotype was seen a few times. The junction does not match germline at one end; this may be a read error. This sequence joins TRBV5-1 and TRBJ2-4, with 7 bases identical to TRBD2. Germline CDR1 is SGHRS and CDR2 is YFSETQ. This CDR3 has 15 residues. CDR3 residues: CASSLGRASPMEQYF. The CDR3 region has the DNA TGCGCCAGCAGTTTGGGGAGGGCCTCTCCGATGGAGCAGTACTTC.

The V call is TRBV7-2, the J call TRBJ1-1; 12 positions agree with TRBD1. Unmatched junction bases numbered 6, after V lost 3 bases and J lost 10 bases. Germline lookup yields CDR1 SGHTA and CDR2 FQGNSA. This CDR3 comprises 14 residues. For the CDR3, the DNA is TGTGCCAGCAGCTTGGGGACAGGGGGCGCCGGAGCTTTCTTT. The encoded protein is CASSLGTGGAGAFF.

This rearrangement joins TRBV12-3 or TRBV12-4 to TRBJ2-2, with D unresolved. V was cut by 3 bases and J by 6 bases, with 8 bases left in between. This CDR3 region has 13 residues. In nucleotides, the CDR3 is TGTGCCAGCAGTTTTGTTCCACCCGGGGAGCTGTTTTTT. It translates to CASSFVPPGELFF.

This clonotype was detected a few times. The V and J genes are TRBV12-3 or TRBV12-4 and TRBJ2-1; 12 bases map to TRBD1. TRBJ2-7 matches the DNA end more closely, so the J call is doubtful. The CDR3 runs 16 residues. The CDR3 DNA reads as TGTGCCAGCAGTTCCAGCGATCGGGACAGGGGGCGCGAGCAGTACTTC. Translated, it gives CASSSSDRDRGREQYF.

The CDR3 DNA follows: TGTGCCAGCAGCTTAGTCTCAAGGGAGACCCAGTACTTC. Translated: CASSLVSRETQYF. This rearrangement joins TRBV7-2 to TRBJ2-5; D is undetermined. This CDR3 has 13 amino acids. The V and J ends lost 1 base and 5 bases respectively, with 8 bases between them. Germline V gives CDR1 SGHTA, CDR2 FQGNSA.

This sequence joins TRBV12-3 or TRBV12-4 and TRBJ2-1, with 9 bases lining up with TRBD2. This CDR3 spans 14 amino acids. The J segment lost 6 bases and the V segment lost 10 bases, leaving 10 bases of the junction unmatched. For the CDR3, the DNA is TGTGCCACCTCGGCGGGGGGGCTTTCCAATGAGCAGTTCTTC. It yields the protein CATSAGGLSNEQFF.

This clonotype was counted ten times or more. V is TRBV7-2 and J is TRBJ2-6; no clear D gene. The germline gives CDR1 SGHTA, CDR2 FQGNSA. The CDR3 runs to 18 residues. The V end was cut by 0 bases, the J end by 0 bases, with 12 bases between. The CDR3 DNA reads TGTGCCAGCAGCTTAGCCCCGGCCGAGACCTCTGGGGCCAACGTCCTGACTTTC. As protein: CASSLAPAETSGANVLTF.

The rearrangement links TRBV28 to TRBJ2-5; possibly TRBD2 for D (6 bases). This CDR3 has 15 amino acids. Per the germline V gene, CDR1 is MDHEN and CDR2 is SYDVKM. Trimming removed 2 bases from V and 1 base from J, with 11 bases in between. CDR3 residues: CASSLKGLRQETQYF. CDR3 bases: TGTGCCAGCAGTTTAAAGGGACTGCGCCAAGAGACCCAGTACTTC.

The rearrangement joins TRBV28 to TRBJ2-7; 8 bases are a match to TRBD2. CDR3 length: 14 amino acids. V was clipped by 3 bases and J by 3 bases; unmatched bases: 4. The germline V gene encodes CDR1 MDHEN and CDR2 SYDVKM. The CDR3 spells CASSFAGGLYEQYF. CDR3 coding DNA: TGTGCCAGCAGTTTTGCGGGGGGTCTCTACGAGCAGTACTTC.

The CDR3 loop reads CASSARDSTEAFF. CDR3 DNA: TGTGCCAGCAGCGCCCGGGACAGCACTGAAGCTTTCTTT. The rearrangement joins TRBV9 to TRBJ1-1, with 7 bases identical to TRBD1. The CDR3 contains 13 residues. The germline gives CDR1 SGDLS, CDR2 YYNGEE. The J segment lost 4 bases and the V segment lost 3 bases, leaving 3 bases of the junction unmatched.

The chain employs TRBV2 and TRBJ2-2; weak D call: TRBD1 (6 bases). The CDR3 contains 13 residues. The V gene lost 4 bases and the J gene lost 6 bases, with 9 bases spanning the gap. CDR1 SNHLY and CDR2 FYNNEI come from the germline V gene. CDR3 in amino acids: CASSARGSGELFF. CDR3 nucleotides: TGTGCCAGCAGTGCCAGGGGATCCGGGGAGCTGTTTTTT.

This clonotype was detected many times. The rearrangement joins TRBV3-1 to TRBJ2-5; D is perhaps TRBD1 (6 bases). The germline CDR1 and CDR2 sequences are LGHDT and YNNKEL (reference sequence). Trimming removed 1 base at V and 8 bases at J, with 14 bases between. The CDR3 spans 14 residues. CDR3 residues: CASSQVRGRGTQYF. The CDR3 nucleotides are TGTGCCAGCAGCCAAGTTAGGGGCAGGGGCACCCAGTACTTC.